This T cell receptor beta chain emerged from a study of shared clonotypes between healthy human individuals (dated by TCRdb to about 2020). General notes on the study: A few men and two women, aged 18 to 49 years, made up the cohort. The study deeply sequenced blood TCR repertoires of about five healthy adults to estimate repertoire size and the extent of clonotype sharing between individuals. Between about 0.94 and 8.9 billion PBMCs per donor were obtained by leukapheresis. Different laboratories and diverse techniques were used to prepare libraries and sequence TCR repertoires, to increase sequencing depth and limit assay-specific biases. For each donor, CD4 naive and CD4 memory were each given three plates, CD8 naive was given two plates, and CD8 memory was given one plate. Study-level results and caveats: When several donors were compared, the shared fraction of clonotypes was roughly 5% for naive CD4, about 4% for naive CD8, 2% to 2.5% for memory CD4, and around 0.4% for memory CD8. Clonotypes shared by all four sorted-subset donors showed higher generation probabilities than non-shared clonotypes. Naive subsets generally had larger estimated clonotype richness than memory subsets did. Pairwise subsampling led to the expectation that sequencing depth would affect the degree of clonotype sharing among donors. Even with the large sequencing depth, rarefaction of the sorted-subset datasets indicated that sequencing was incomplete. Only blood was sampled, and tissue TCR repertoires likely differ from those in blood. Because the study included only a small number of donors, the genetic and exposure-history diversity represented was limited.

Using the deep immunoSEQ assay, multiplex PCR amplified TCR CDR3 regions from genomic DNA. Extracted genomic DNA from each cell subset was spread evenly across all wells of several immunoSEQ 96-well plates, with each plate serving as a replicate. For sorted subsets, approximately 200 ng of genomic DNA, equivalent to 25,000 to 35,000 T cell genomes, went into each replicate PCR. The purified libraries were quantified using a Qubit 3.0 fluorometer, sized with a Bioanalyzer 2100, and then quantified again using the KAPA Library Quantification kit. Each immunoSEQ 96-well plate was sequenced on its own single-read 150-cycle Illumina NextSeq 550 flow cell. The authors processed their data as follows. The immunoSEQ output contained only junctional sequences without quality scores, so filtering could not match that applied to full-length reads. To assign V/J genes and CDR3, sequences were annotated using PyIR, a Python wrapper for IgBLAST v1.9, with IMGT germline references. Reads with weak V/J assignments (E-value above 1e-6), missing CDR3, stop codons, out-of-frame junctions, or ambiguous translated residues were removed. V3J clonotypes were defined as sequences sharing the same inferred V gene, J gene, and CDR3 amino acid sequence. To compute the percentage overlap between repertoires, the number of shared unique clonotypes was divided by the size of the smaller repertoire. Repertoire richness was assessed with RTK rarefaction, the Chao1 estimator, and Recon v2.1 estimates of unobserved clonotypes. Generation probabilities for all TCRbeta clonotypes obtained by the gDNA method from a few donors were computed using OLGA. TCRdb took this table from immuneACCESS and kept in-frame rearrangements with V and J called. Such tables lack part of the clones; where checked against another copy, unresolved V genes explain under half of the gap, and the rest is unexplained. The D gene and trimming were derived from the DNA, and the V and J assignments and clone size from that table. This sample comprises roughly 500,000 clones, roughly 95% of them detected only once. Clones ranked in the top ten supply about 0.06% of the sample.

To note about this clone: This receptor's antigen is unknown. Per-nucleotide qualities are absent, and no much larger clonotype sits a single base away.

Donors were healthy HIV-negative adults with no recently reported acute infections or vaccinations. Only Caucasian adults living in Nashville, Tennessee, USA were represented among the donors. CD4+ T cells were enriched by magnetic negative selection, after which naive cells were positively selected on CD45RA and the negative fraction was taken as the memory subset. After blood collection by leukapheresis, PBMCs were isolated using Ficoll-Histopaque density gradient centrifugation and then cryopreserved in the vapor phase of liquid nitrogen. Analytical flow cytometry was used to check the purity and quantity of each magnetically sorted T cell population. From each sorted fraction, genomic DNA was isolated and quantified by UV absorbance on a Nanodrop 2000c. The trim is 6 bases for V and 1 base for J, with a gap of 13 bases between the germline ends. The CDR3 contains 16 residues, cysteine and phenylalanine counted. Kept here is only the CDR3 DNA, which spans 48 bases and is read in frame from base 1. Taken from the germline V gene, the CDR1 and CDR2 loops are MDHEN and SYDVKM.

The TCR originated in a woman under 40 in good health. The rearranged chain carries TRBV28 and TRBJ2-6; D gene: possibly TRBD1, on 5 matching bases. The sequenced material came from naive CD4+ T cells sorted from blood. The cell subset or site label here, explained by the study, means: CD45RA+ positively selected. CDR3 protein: CASRRGRPSGANVLTF. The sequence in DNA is TGTGCCAGCAGAAGGGGCCGACCGTCTGGGGCCAACGTCCTGACTTTC. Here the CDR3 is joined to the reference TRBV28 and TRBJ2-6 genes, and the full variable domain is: DVKVTQSSRYLVKRTGEKVFLECVQDMDHENMFWYRQDPGLGLRLIYFSYDVKMKEKGDIPEGYSVSREKKERFSLILESASTNQTSMYLCASRRGRPSGANVLTFGAGSRLTVL.